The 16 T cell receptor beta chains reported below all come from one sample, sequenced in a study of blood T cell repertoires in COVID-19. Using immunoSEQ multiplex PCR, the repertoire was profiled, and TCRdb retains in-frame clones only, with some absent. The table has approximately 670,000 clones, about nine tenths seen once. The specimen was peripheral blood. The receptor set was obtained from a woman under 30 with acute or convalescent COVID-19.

The CDR3 region has the DNA TGCGCCAGCAGCCAAGAAGGATGGAACAGCCAAGAGACCCAGTACTTC. This translates into CASSQEGWNSQETQYF. This rearrangement joins TRBV4-1 to TRBJ2-5; no definite D call. Trimming stripped 0 bases from V and 1 base from J, with 12 bases between. CDR3 length: 16 residues. Germline CDR1 MGHRA, CDR2 YSYEKL.

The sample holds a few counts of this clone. CDR3 DNA sequence: TGTGCCTGGAGTGTGGCCAGGAGGACTTTCTTT. The encoded protein is CAWSVARRTFF. The gene calls are TRBV30 and TRBJ1-1; D not resolved. This CDR3 spans 11 amino acids. The germline CDR1 and CDR2 sequences are GTSNPN and SVGIG (reference sequence). V gave up 0 bases and J gave up 12 bases, with 11 bases separating them.

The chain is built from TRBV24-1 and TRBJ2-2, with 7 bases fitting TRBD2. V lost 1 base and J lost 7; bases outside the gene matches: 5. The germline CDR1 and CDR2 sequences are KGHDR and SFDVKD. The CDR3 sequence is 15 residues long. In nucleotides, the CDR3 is TGTGCCACCAGTGATTTTACTGCTAGCGGCGGGGAGCTGTTTTTT. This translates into CATSDFTASGGELFF.

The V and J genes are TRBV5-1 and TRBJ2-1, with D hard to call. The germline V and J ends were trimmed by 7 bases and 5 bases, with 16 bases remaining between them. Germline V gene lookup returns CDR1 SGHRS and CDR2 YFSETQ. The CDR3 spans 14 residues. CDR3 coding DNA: TGCGCCAGCGGCGTCGGGTATCAAAACAATGAGCAGTTCTTC. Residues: CASGVGYQNNEQFF. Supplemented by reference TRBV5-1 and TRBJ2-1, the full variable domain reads KAGVTQTPRYLIKTRGQQVTLSCSPISGHRSVSWYQQTPGQGLQFLFEYFSETQRNKGNFPGRFSGRQFSNSRSEMNVSTLELGDSALYLCASGVGYQNNEQFFGPGTRLTVL.

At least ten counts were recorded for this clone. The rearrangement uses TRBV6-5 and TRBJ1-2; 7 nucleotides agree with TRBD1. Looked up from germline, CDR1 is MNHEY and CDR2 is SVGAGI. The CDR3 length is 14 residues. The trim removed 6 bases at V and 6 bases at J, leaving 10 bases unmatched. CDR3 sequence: CASRSDREVDGYTF. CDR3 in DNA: TGTGCCAGCAGATCAGACAGGGAAGTCGATGGCTACACCTTC.

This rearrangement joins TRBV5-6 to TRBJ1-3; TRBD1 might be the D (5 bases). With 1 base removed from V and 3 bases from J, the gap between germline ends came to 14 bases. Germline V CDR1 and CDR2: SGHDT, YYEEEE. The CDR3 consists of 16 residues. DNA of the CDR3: TGTGCCAGCAGCTTGTTGGGGGGGTCGCATGGAAACACCATATATTTT. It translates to CASSLLGGSHGNTIYF.

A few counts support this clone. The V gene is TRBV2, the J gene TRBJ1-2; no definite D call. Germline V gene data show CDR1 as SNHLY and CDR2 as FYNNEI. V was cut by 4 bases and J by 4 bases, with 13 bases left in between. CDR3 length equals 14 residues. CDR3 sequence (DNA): TGTGCCAGCAGTGGTACCTCGGAGGGCTATGGCTACACCTTC. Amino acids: CASSGTSEGYGYTF.

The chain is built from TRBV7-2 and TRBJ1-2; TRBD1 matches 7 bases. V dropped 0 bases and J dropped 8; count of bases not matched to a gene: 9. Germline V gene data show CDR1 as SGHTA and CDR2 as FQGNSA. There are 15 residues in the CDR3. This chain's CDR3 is CASSLAFGQGVGYTF. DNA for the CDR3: TGTGCCAGCAGCTTAGCGTTTGGGCAGGGGGTCGGCTACACCTTC.

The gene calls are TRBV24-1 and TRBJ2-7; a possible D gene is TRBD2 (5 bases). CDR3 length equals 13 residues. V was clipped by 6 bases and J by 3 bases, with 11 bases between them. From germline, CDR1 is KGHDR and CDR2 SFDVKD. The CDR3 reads CATSWGADYEQYF. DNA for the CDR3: TGTGCCACCAGTTGGGGAGCCGACTACGAGCAGTACTTC.

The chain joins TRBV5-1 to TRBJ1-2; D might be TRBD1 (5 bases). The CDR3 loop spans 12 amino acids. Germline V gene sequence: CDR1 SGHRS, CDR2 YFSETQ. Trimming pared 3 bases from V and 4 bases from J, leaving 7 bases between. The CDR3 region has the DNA TGCGCCAGCAGCTCCGACAGCTATGGCTACACCTTC. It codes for CASSSDSYGYTF.

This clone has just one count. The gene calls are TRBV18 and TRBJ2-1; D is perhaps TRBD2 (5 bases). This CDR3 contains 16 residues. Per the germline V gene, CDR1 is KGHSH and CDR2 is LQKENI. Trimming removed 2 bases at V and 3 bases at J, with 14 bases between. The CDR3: CASSPFGLMGYNEQFF. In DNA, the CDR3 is TGTGCCAGCTCACCATTCGGACTGATGGGCTACAATGAGCAGTTCTTC.

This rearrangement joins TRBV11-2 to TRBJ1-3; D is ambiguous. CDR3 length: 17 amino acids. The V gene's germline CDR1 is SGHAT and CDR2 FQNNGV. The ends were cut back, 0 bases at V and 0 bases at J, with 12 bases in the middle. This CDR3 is CASSLERSGISGNTIYF. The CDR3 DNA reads TGTGCCAGCAGCTTAGAGCGCTCCGGGATCTCTGGAAACACCATATATTTT.

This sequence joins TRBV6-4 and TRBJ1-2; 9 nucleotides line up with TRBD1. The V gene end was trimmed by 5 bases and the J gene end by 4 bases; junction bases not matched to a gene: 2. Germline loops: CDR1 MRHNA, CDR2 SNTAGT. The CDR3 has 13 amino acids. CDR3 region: CASSTGGGYGYTF. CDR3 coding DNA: TGTGCCAGCAGTACAGGGGGCGGCTATGGCTACACCTTC.

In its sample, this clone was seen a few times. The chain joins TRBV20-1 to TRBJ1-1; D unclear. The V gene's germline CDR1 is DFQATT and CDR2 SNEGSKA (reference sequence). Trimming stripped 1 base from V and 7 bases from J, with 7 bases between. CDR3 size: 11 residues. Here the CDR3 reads CSARGTVEAFF. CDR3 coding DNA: TGCAGTGCTAGAGGAACGGTTGAAGCTTTCTTT.

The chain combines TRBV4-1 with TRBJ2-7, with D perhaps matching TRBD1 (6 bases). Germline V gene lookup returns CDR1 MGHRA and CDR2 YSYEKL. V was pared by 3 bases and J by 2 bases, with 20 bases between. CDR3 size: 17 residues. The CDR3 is CASSQGLFTGPTYEQYF. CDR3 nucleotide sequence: TGCGCCAGCAGCCAGGGGTTGTTTACAGGGCCGACCTACGAGCAGTACTTC.

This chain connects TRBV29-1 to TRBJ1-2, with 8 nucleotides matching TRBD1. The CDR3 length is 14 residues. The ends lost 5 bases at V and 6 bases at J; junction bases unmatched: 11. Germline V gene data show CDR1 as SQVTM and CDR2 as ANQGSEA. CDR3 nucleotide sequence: TGCAGCGTTAACCGACAGGGGAAGGGTGATGGCTACACCTTC. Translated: CSVNRQGKGDGYTF.